The 31 T cell receptor beta chains in this list originate from one sample, sequenced in a study of cytomegalovirus exposure and HLA in healthy donors. This PCR relied on a set of 60 Vbeta primers and 13 Jbeta primers. Libraries were prepared by immunoSEQ multiplex PCR; TCRdb keeps only in-frame clonotypes and omits some of them. The top ten hold about 3.8% of the sample, which has approximately 110,000 clones, 50% to 65% seen once. The sequenced material came from PBMCs. All receptors derive from a man aged 30 to 39 in good health and CMV-seropositive.

J is TRBJ2-7 and V is TRBV7-9, with TRBD1 identical over 9 bases. The germline V gene has CDR1 SEHNR and CDR2 FQNEAQ (reference sequence). With 5 bases clipped from V and 1 base from J, the junction kept 9 bases outside the gene matches. The CDR3 sequence is 16 residues long. In DNA, the CDR3 is TGTGCCAGCAGCCAAGGACAGGGGCCTTCATCCTACGAGCAGTACTTC. It encodes CASSQGQGPSSYEQYF.

This sequence joins TRBV5-1 and TRBJ2-2; a weak D match, TRBD2 (5 bases). Trimming stripped 7 bases from V and 5 bases from J, with 12 bases between. Germline lookup yields CDR1 SGHRS and CDR2 YFSETQ. The CDR3 spans 13 residues. The chain's CDR3 is CASVGDVTGELFF. In DNA, the CDR3 is TGCGCCAGCGTCGGGGATGTAACCGGGGAGCTGTTTTTT.

CDR3 region: CASSQPGQGINEQFF. For the CDR3, the DNA is TGTGCCAGTAGCCAACCGGGACAGGGAATCAATGAGCAGTTCTTC. The chain is built from TRBV19 and TRBJ2-1, with 9 bases fitting TRBD1. Per the germline V gene, CDR1 is LNHDA and CDR2 is SQIVND (reference sequence). Unmatched junction bases numbered 9, after V lost 6 bases and J lost 6 bases. This CDR3 is built from 15 residues.

This clone was recorded a few times. The CDR3 here is CSVLPGQATEAFF. CDR3 DNA: TGCAGCGTCCTCCCAGGGCAGGCCACTGAAGCTTTCTTT. The chain combines TRBV29-1 with TRBJ1-1, with D possibly TRBD1 on 5 matching bases. The CDR3 extends over 13 amino acids. Germline loops: CDR1 SQVTM, CDR2 ANQGSEA. V was shortened by 6 bases and J by 4 bases, with 15 bases between the two germline ends.

There are a few counts of this clone. CDR3 sequence: CASSKGQGAPDTQYF. The CDR3 region has the DNA TGCGCCAGCAGCAAGGGACAGGGGGCCCCAGATACGCAGTATTTT. The rearrangement uses TRBV5-1 and TRBJ2-3; 12 nucleotides match TRBD1. The CDR3 consists of 15 residues. V gave up 4 bases and J gave up 4 bases; unmatched junction bases: 4. CDR1 and CDR2 from the germline V gene are SGHRS and YFSETQ.

With respect to this clone: A read error may produce the germline difference seen at one junction end. The chain carries TRBV7-7 and TRBJ2-1; 10 positions match TRBD1. From germline, CDR1 is SSHAT and CDR2 FNYEAQ (reference sequence). CDR3 length: 14 amino acids. This chain's CDR3 is CASSTGTGASEQFF. CDR3 in DNA: TGTGCTAGCAGTACTGGGACAGGGGCTTCTGAGCAGTTCTTC.

The CDR3 region is CASSPQGWIGEQYF. CDR3 nucleotide sequence: TGTGCCAGCAGTCCGCAGGGTTGGATTGGCGAGCAGTACTTC. The V and J genes are TRBV6-5 and TRBJ2-7; a weak D match, TRBD1 (5 bases). V lost 5 bases, J lost 6 bases, and 17 bases lay in between. This CDR3 comprises 14 residues. Germline V gene lookup returns CDR1 MNHEY and CDR2 SVGAGI.

As concerns this clone: The junction and the germline gene differ at one end; a read error may be behind it. This sequence joins TRBV5-1 and TRBJ2-7; weak D call: TRBD1 (5 bases). The V gene's germline CDR1 is SGHRS and CDR2 YFSETQ. The CDR3 sequence is 13 residues long. DNA for the CDR3: TGCGCCAGCAGCTGGGGCGCACGGCTGGAACCACCCTTC. Residues: CASSWGARLEPPF. The whole variable domain, remainder taken from reference TRBV5-1 and TRBJ2-7, is KAGVTQTPRYLIKTRGQQVTLSCSPISGHRSVSWYQQTPGQGLQFLFEYFSETQRNKGNFPGRFSGRQFSNSRSEMNVSTLELGDSALYLCASSWGARLEPPFGPGTRLTVT.

The chain carries TRBV5-6 and TRBJ1-6, with 7 bases identical to TRBD1. Germline CDR1 and CDR2: SGHDT and YYEEEE. Trimming at V came to 4 bases and at J to 10 bases, leaving 8 bases not matched to a gene. This CDR3 contains 14 residues. The chain's CDR3 is CASSLRTGYSPLHF. CDR3 DNA sequence: TGTGCCAGCAGCCTACGGACAGGTTACTCACCCCTCCACTTT.

The chain carries TRBV5-1 and TRBJ2-1; 7 bases map to TRBD2. This CDR3 comprises 15 residues. Germline V CDR1 and CDR2: SGHRS, YFSETQ. After removal of 0 bases from V and 10 bases from J, the junction contained 10 bases not matched to a gene. This CDR3 is CASSLGGTAGGEQFF. The CDR3, as DNA: TGCGCCAGCAGCTTGGGAGGGACGGCCGGGGGGGAGCAGTTCTTC.

In its sample, this clone was seen a few times. The gene calls are TRBV7-2 and TRBJ2-7, with 13 bases that match TRBD2. The germline gives CDR1 SGHTA, CDR2 FQGNSA. J lost 2 bases, V lost 5 bases, and 3 bases had no gene match. This CDR3 is built from 15 residues. This chain's CDR3 is CASSTTSGGAYEQYF. Here the CDR3 DNA reads TGTGCCAGCAGCACTACTAGCGGGGGGGCCTACGAGCAGTACTTC.

This CDR3 reads CASSLRGGTTGLGAFF. The CDR3, as DNA: TGTGCCAGCAGCCTTAGGGGCGGGACCACAGGCCTCGGAGCTTTCTTT. This rearrangement joins TRBV7-9 to TRBJ1-1, with D possibly TRBD1 on 5 matching bases. V was pared by 5 bases and J by 10 bases, with 26 bases between. The CDR3 is 16 residues long. From germline, CDR1 is SEHNR and CDR2 FQNEAQ (reference sequence). Combining the CDR3 with reference TRBV7-9 and TRBJ1-1 gives the whole variable domain DTGVSQNPRHKITKRGQNVTFRCDPISEHNRLYWYRQTLGQGPEFLTYFQNEAQLEKSRLLSDRFSAERPKGSFSTLEIQRTEQGDSAMYLCASSLRGGTTGLGAFFGQGTRLTVV.

In DNA, the CDR3 is TGTGCCAGCAGTGGGCAGGGAGGAGAGACCCAGTACTTC. Translated, it gives CASSGQGGETQYF. This chain links TRBV19 with TRBJ2-5; possible D gene TRBD2, 6 bases. The CDR3 runs 13 residues. V was trimmed by 9 bases and J by 4 bases, leaving 15 bases between them. CDR1 is LNHDA and CDR2 is SQIVND in the germline V gene (reference sequence).

Here the CDR3 reads CASSQDRGINIQYF. CDR3 nucleotide sequence: TGTGCCAGCAGTCAGGACAGGGGGATAAACATTCAGTACTTC. V and J are TRBV28 and TRBJ2-4, with 10 positions matching TRBD1. J gave up 6 bases and V 5 bases, and 4 bases lay outside the gene matches. This CDR3 is 14 amino acids long. Germline values: CDR1 MDHEN, CDR2 SYDVKM.

This clone is a singleton in its sample. V usage is TRBV6-6 and J usage is TRBJ2-7, with a possible D match to TRBD2 (5 bases). The CDR3 extends over 16 amino acids. Germline V CDR1 and CDR2: MNHNY, SVGAGI (reference sequence). Trimming shortened V by 0 bases and J by 5 bases, and 17 bases separated the two germline ends. The CDR3 is CASSYSISGFLDEQYF. For the CDR3, the DNA is TGTGCCAGCAGTTACTCGATTTCGGGGTTCTTGGACGAGCAGTACTTC.

The chain couples TRBV6-1 to TRBJ2-7; no firm D call. The CDR3 has 13 residues. V was clipped by 8 bases and J by 6 bases, with 17 bases between them. Germline V gene lookup returns CDR1 MNHNS and CDR2 SASEGT. The CDR3 is CASSSTSSREQYF. Here the CDR3 DNA reads TGTGCCAGCTCCTCAACGAGTAGCCGCGAGCAGTACTTC.

The genes are TRBV2 and TRBJ1-6; D unresolved. Trimming stripped 6 bases from V and 8 bases from J, with 11 bases between. This CDR3 has 13 residues. The germline CDR1 and CDR2 sequences are SNHLY and FYNNEI. CDR3 DNA sequence: TGTGCCAGCAGGGAAAGCCGTGATTCACCCCTCCACTTT. Translating gives CASRESRDSPLHF.

The chain is built from TRBV5-5 and TRBJ1-1; tentatively, D is TRBD1 (6 bases). V lost 4 bases, J lost 7 bases, and 14 bases lay in between. Germline CDR1 is SGHKS and CDR2 is YYEKEE (reference sequence). The CDR3 is 13 amino acids. As DNA, the CDR3 is TGTGCCAGCAGCCTACAGGGAATTGGTGAAGCTTTCTTT. Protein: CASSLQGIGEAFF.

The chain recombines TRBV5-6 with TRBJ2-7; 9 bases are a match to TRBD1. Germline CDR1 is SGHDT and CDR2 is YYEEEE. The ends lost 4 bases at V and 9 bases at J; junction bases unmatched: 17. The length of the CDR3 is 16 residues. The CDR3 spells CASSPITGTGIGGQYF. The CDR3 bases are TGTGCCAGCAGCCCTATTACCGGGACAGGGATAGGGGGGCAGTACTTC.

In this sample, this clone turned up a few times. The rearrangement links TRBV14 to TRBJ1-1, with D perhaps TRBD1 (5 bases). Trimming took 2 bases from V and 11 from J, leaving 15 bases between them. The CDR3 runs to 13 residues. Germline V gene lookup returns CDR1 SGHDN and CDR2 FVKESK. The CDR3 spells CASSQFLQERAFF. In DNA form, the CDR3 reads TGTGCCAGCAGCCAATTCCTACAGGAAAGGGCTTTCTTT.

There are a few counts of this clone. The CDR3 DNA is TGTGCCAGCAGCACGAGTGCAGGGACTGGAAACACCATATATTTT. Translation gives CASSTSAGTGNTIYF. The chain employs TRBV6-5 and TRBJ1-3; maybe TRBD1 (5 bases). Germline V gene sequence: CDR1 MNHEY, CDR2 SVGAGI. The CDR3 runs to 15 residues. Trimming removed 6 bases at V and 2 bases at J, with 14 bases between.

The rearrangement links TRBV18 to TRBJ2-7, with D unresolved. The germline gives CDR1 KGHSH, CDR2 LQKENI. The ends were cut back, 3 bases at V and 0 bases at J, with 6 bases in the middle. There are 13 residues in the CDR3. The CDR3 is CASSPPSSYEQYF. Here the CDR3 DNA reads TGTGCCAGCTCACCCCCGAGCTCCTACGAGCAGTACTTC. Full variable domain (missing parts from reference TRBV18 and TRBJ2-7): NAGVMQNPRHLVRRRGQEARLRCSPMKGHSHVYWYRQLPEEGLKFMVYLQKENIIDESGMPKERFSAEFPKEGPSILRIQQVVRGDSAAYFCASSPPSSYEQYFGPGTRLTVT.

The V and J genes are TRBV6-1 and TRBJ1-5; D perhaps matches TRBD1 (5 bases). Germline V gives CDR1 MNHNS, CDR2 SASEGT. The CDR3 spans 13 residues. V lost 2 bases, J lost 4 bases, and 6 bases lay in between. The CDR3 nucleotides read TGTGCCAGCAGTGAAAGGGGTAATCAGCCCCAGCATTTT. Encoded protein: CASSERGNQPQHF.

On this clone: At one end, the junction sequence differs from germline, possibly due to a read error. J is TRBJ1-1 and V is TRBV7-9; 10 positions match TRBD1. This CDR3 contains 15 residues. Germline values: CDR1 SEHNR, CDR2 FQNEAQ (reference sequence). The CDR3 region has the DNA TGTTCCAGCAGCCCCTGGGACAGGGGATTCACTGAAGCTTTCTTT. Protein: CSSSPWDRGFTEAFF.

This CDR3 is CTTNRDTDTQYF. The CDR3 DNA reads as TGCACCACAAACAGGGACACAGATACGCAGTATTTT. V gene TRBV29-1 combines with J gene TRBJ2-3, with D perhaps matching TRBD1 (6 bases). The CDR3 runs to 12 residues. Germline CDR1 SQVTM, CDR2 ANQGSEA.

The count of this clone is one. The chain links TRBV5-1 to TRBJ2-7; 13 bases agree with TRBD2. J lost 7 bases, V lost 4 bases, and 8 bases had no gene match. Germline V lookup: CDR1 SGHRS, CDR2 YFSETQ. This CDR3 contains 15 residues. The CDR3 DNA is TGCGCCAGCAGCCCACTAGCGGGGGGGCGGGGAGAGCAGTACTTC. Its translation: CASSPLAGGRGEQYF.

This chain links TRBV14 with TRBJ1-2; D might be TRBD1 (6 bases). Trimming removed 4 bases at V and 2 bases at J, with 14 bases between. CDR1 SGHDN and CDR2 FVKESK come from the germline V gene. This CDR3 is 15 amino acids long. In DNA form, the CDR3 reads TGTGCCAGCAGCCCCCTGGCCGGGACAAACTATGGCTACACCTTC. It yields the protein CASSPLAGTNYGYTF. The whole variable domain, filled in from reference TRBV14 and TRBJ1-2, reads EAGVTQFPSHSVIEKGQTVTLRCDPISGHDNLYWYRRVMGKEIKFLLHFVKESKQDESGMPNNRFLAERTGGTYSTLKVQPAELEDSGVYFCASSPLAGTNYGYTFGSGTRLTVV.

The V gene is TRBV4-1, the J gene TRBJ1-1, with a possible D match to TRBD1 (6 bases). The V end was cut by 4 bases, the J end by 9 bases, with 12 bases between. This CDR3 region has 12 residues. Germline CDR1 reads MGHRA; CDR2 reads YSYEKL. CDR3 in DNA: TGCGCCAGCAGCCCCCGAAGGGACAAAGCTTTCTTT. It specifies CASSPRRDKAFF.

The CDR3 reads CASSQGLLAGGRNEQFF. The CDR3 DNA reads as TGCGCCAGCAGCCAGGGCCTCCTAGCGGGGGGGCGGAATGAGCAGTTCTTC. The chain carries TRBV4-1 and TRBJ2-1; 12 nucleotides agree with TRBD2. CDR1 and CDR2 from the germline V gene are MGHRA and YSYEKL. The CDR3 runs to 17 residues. Trimming removed 3 bases from V and 7 bases from J; junction bases left unmatched: 10.

The chain couples TRBV7-9 to TRBJ2-1, with 11 bases aligning to TRBD2. Looked up from germline, CDR1 is SEHNR and CDR2 is FQNEAQ (reference sequence). This CDR3 has 15 amino acids. After removal of 5 bases from V and 9 bases from J, the junction contained 9 bases not matched to a gene. The CDR3 reads CASSLGVAGGLEQFF. In DNA, the CDR3 is TGTGCCAGCAGCCTTGGGGTAGCGGGGGGGCTTGAGCAGTTCTTC. Full variable domain (remainder filled in from reference TRBV7-9 and TRBJ2-1): DTGVSQNPRHKITKRGQNVTFRCDPISEHNRLYWYRQTLGQGPEFLTYFQNEAQLEKSRLLSDRFSAERPKGSFSTLEIQRTEQGDSAMYLCASSLGVAGGLEQFFGPGTRLTVL.

Turning to this clone: At the DNA level, this CDR3 is encoded by other sequences in the same sample as well. The chain carries TRBV10-3 and TRBJ1-5; a possible D gene is TRBD1 (5 bases). CDR3 length: 12 amino acids. CDR1 is ENHRY and CDR2 is SYGVKD in the germline V gene. V was trimmed by 6 bases and J by 3 bases, leaving 6 bases between them. This CDR3 reads CAIRGDNQPQHF. The CDR3 bases are TGTGCCATCAGAGGGGACAATCAGCCCCAGCATTTT.